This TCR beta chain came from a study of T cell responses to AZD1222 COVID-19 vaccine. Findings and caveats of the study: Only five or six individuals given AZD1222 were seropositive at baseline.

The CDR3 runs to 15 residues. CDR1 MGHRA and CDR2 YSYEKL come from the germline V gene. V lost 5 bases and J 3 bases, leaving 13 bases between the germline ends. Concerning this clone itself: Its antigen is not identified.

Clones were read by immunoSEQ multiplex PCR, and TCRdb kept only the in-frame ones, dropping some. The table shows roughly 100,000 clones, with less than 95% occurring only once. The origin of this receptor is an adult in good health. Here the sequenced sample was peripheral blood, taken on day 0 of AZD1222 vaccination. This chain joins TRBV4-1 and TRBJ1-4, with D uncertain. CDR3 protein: CASSTPRGSNEKLFF. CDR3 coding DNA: TGCGCCAGCAGCACCCCTCGGGGTTCTAATGAAAAACTGTTTTTT.